This T cell receptor beta chain was captured by sequencing in a study of vaccination and CD4 T cells after COVID-19. In the study overall: No peptide, an HIV-1 Nef pool, or a CEFX pool was what each control culture received. Overall study results and limits: Spike mono-reactivity marked 304 of 307 vaccine-specific clones in convalescent patients.

Germline V lookup: CDR1 ENHRY, CDR2 SYGVKD. This CDR3 has 13 amino acids. Trimming cost V 7 bases and J 0 bases, with 9 bases left between them. About this clonotype itself: Its antigen is as yet unknown.

Specified treatment: roughly nine-day PBMC culture with coronavirus spike peptide pools or control peptides (ViraFEST assay). Cultured CD4+ T-cell DNA underwent Oncomine TCR Beta short-read sequencing. TCRdb reanalysed the PCR reads using MiXCR and keeps one entry per CDR3 protein. The data show tens of thousands of distinct CDR3 sequences, with around 66% seen just once and about 17% held by the top ten. This specimen consisted of CD4+ T cells from blood, cultured in vitro, obtained after SARS-CoV-2 vaccination. This chain joins TRBV10-3 and TRBJ1-1; tentatively, D is TRBD1 (6 bases). The receptor comes from a human donor who received a COVID-19 vaccine. The CDR3 nucleotides read TGTGCCATCATGGGGGACATGAACACTGAAGCTTTCTTT. It encodes CAIMGDMNTEAFF.